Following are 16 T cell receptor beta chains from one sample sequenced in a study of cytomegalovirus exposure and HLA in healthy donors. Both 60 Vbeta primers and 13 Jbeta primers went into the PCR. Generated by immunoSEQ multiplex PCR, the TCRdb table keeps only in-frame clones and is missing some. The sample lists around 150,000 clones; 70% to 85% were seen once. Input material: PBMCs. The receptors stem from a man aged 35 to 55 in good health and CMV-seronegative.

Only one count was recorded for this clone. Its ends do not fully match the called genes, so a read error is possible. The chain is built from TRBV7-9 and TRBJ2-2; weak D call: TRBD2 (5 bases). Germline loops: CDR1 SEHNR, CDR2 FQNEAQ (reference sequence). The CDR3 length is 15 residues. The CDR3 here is CSSSLAGANTGELFF. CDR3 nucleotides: TGTTCCAGCAGCTTGGCCGGGGCGAACACCGGGGAGCTGTTTTTT.

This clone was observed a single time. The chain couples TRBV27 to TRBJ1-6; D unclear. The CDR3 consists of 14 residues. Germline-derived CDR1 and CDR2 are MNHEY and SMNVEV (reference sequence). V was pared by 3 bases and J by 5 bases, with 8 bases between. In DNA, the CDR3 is TGTGCCAGCAGTTTTGGTACAGATAATTCACCCCTCCACTTT. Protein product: CASSFGTDNSPLHF.

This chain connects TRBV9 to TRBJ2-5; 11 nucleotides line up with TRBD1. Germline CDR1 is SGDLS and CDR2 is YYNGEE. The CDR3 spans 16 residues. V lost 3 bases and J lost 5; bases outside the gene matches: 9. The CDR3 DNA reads TGTGCCAGCAGCGCCCCTCCGGGACAGGGGGGGGAGACCCAGTACTTC. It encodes CASSAPPGQGGETQYF. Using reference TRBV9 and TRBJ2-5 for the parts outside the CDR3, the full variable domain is DSGVTQTPKHLITATGQRVTLRCSPRSGDLSVYWYQQSLDQGLQFLIQYYNGEERAKGNILERFSAQQFPDLHSELNLSSLELGDSALYFCASSAPPGQGGETQYFGPGTRLLVL.

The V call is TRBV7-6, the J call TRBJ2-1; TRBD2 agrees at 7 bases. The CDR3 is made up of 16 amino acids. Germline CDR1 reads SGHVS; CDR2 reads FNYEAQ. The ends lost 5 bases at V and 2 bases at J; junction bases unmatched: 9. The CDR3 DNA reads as TGTGCCAGCAGCCCAACTAGCGAACCTACCTACAATGAGCAGTTCTTC. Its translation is CASSPTSEPTYNEQFF.

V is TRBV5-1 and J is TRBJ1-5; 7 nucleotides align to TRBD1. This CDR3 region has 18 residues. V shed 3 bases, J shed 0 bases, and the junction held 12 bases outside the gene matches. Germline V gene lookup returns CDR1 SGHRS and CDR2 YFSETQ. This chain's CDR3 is CASSSIRGQRVSNQPQHF. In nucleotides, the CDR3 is TGCGCCAGCAGCTCTATTCGGGGACAGAGAGTTAGCAATCAGCCCCAGCATTTT.

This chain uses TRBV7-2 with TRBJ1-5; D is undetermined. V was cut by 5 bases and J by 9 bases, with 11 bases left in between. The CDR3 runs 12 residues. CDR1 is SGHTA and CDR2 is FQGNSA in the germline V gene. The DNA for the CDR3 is TGTGCCAGCAGCCCAACCCCAGGGCCCCAGCATTTT. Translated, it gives CASSPTPGPQHF.

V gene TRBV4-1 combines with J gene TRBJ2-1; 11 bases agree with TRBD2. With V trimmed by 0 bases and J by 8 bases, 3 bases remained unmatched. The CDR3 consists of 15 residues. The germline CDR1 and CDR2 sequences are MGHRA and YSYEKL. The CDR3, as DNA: TGCGCCAGCAGCCAAGAACTAGCGGGAGAAGATGAGCAGTTCTTC. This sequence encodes CASSQELAGEDEQFF.

The DNA of the CDR3 is TGTGCCAGCAGACGCCCGGGACTAGCGGCAGATACGCAGTATTTT. This codes for CASRRPGLAADTQYF. The V and J genes are TRBV11-2 and TRBJ2-3; 11 bases align to TRBD2. Per the germline V gene, CDR1 is SGHAT and CDR2 is FQNNGV. V shed 6 bases, J shed 4 bases, and the junction held 6 bases outside the gene matches. This CDR3 region has 15 residues.

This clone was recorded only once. Here the CDR3 reads CASSLTGGVALNTEAFF. The CDR3, as DNA: TGTGCCAGCAGTCTCACAGGGGGCGTGGCACTGAACACTGAAGCTTTCTTT. V usage is TRBV27 and J usage is TRBJ1-1; 9 bases map to TRBD1. Germline V gives CDR1 MNHEY, CDR2 SMNVEV (reference sequence). CDR3 length: 17 residues. Trimming at V came to 5 bases and at J to 0 bases, leaving 10 bases not matched to a gene.

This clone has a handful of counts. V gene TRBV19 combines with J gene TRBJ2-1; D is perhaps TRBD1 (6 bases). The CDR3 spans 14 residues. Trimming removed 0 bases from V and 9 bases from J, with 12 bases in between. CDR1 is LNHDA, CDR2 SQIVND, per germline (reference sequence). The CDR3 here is CASSIDGGWGEQFF. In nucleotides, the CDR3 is TGTGCCAGTAGTATAGATGGGGGCTGGGGTGAGCAGTTCTTC.

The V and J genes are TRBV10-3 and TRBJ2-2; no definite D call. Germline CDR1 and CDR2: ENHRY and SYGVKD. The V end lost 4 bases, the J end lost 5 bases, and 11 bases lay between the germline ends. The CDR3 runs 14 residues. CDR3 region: CAISGTTPTGELFF. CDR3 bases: TGTGCCATCAGTGGAACGACTCCAACCGGGGAGCTGTTTTTT.

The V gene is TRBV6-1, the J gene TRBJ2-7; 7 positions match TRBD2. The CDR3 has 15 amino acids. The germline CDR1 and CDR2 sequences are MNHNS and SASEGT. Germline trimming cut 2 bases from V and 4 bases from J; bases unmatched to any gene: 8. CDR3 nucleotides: TGTGCCAGCAGTGAAAGGCGGGAGATTACTTACGAGCAGTACTTC. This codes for CASSERREITYEQYF.

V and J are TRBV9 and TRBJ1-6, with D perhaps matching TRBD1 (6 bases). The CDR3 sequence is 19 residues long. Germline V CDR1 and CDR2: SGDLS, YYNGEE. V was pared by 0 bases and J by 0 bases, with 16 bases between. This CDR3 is CASSVEGGVVSSYNSPLHF. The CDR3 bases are TGTGCCAGCAGCGTAGAAGGGGGTGTCGTTAGCTCCTATAATTCACCCCTCCACTTT.

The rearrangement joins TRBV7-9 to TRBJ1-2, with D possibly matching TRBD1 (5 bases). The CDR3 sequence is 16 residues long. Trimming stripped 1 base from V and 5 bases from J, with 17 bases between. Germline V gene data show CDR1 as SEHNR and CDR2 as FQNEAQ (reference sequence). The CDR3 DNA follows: TGTGCCAGCAGCTTAGGACAGCCCGCCGGTCGGTATGGCTACACCTTC. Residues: CASSLGQPAGRYGYTF.

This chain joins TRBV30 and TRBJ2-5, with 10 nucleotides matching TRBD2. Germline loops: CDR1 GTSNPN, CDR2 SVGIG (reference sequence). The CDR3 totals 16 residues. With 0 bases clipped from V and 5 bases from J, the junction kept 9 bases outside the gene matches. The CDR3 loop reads CAWSVGVAGGTETQYF. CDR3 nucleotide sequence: TGTGCCTGGAGTGTAGGGGTAGCGGGGGGCACGGAGACCCAGTACTTC.

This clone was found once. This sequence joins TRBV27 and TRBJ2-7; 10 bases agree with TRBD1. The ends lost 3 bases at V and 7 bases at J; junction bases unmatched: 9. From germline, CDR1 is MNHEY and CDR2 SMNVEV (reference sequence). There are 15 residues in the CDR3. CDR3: CASSFGTGASKEQYF. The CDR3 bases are TGTGCCAGCAGTTTCGGGACAGGGGCCTCTAAGGAGCAGTACTTC.